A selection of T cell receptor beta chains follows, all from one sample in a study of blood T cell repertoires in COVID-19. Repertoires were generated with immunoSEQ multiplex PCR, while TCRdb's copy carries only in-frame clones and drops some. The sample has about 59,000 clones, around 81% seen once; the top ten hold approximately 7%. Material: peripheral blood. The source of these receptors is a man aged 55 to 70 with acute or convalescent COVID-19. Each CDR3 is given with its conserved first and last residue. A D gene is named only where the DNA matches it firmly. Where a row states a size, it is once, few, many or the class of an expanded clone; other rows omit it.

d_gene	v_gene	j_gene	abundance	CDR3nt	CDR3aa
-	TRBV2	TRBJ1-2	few	TGTGCCAGCAGTGACACCATAGTAGGGAGTGGCTACACCTTC	CASSDTIVGSGYTF
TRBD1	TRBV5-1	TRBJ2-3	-	TGCGCCAGCAGTCGGCAGGGACAGGAGACAGATACGCAGTATTTT	CASSRQGQETDTQYF
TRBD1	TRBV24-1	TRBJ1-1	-	TGTGCCACCAGTGATTCCGGGACAGGGGGCCGGGGCGCTTTCTTT	CATSDSGTGGRGAFF
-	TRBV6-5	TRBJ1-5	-	TGTGCCAGCACCACCGGGACACTTAGCAATCAGCCCCAGCATTTT	CASTTGTLSNQPQHF
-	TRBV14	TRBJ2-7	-	TGTGCCAGCAGCCTTAACTTCTACGAGCAGTACTTC	CASSLNFYEQYF
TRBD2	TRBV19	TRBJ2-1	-	TGTGCCAGTAAGGTGATAGCGGGGGACAATGAGCAGTTCTTC	CASKVIAGDNEQFF
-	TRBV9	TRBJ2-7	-	TGTGCCAGCAGCGCCTCATCAGGGTACGAGCAGTACTTC	CASSASSGYEQYF
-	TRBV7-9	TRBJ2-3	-	TGTGCCAGCAGCCGGGGGTCCGGGGATACGCAGTATTTT	CASSRGSGDTQYF
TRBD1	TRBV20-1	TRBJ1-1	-	TGCAGTGCCGGGCTAACAGGGGAAACTTTCTTT	CSAGLTGETFF
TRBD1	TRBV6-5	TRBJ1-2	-	TGTGCCAGCAGTTACTCGAGGCAGGGGGCAGGTGGCTACACCTTC	CASSYSRQGAGGYTF